This TCR beta chain was captured by sequencing in a study of T cell responses to AZD1222 COVID-19 vaccine. Findings and limits, study-wide: Following two doses of AZD1222, Spike-specific TCR breadth and depth rose.

The CDR3 length is 15 residues. CDR1 and CDR2 (germline): MDHEN, SYDVKM. J was trimmed by 6 bases and V by 2 bases; bases with no gene match: 7. Method: immunoSEQ multiplex PCR; TCRdb's copy keeps in-frame clones and lacks some. This sample has over 90,000 clones, with 91% found just once. Concerning this clone itself: As yet, its antigen is unknown.

The chain has TRBV28 and TRBJ2-7; 10 bases are a match to TRBD2. This receptor was taken from an adult in good health. Sequences were derived from peripheral blood, sampled on day 0 of AZD1222 vaccination. The CDR3 is CASSLRGLAVFEQYF. In DNA, the CDR3 is TGTGCCAGCAGTTTACGAGGACTAGCGGTCTTCGAGCAGTACTTC.